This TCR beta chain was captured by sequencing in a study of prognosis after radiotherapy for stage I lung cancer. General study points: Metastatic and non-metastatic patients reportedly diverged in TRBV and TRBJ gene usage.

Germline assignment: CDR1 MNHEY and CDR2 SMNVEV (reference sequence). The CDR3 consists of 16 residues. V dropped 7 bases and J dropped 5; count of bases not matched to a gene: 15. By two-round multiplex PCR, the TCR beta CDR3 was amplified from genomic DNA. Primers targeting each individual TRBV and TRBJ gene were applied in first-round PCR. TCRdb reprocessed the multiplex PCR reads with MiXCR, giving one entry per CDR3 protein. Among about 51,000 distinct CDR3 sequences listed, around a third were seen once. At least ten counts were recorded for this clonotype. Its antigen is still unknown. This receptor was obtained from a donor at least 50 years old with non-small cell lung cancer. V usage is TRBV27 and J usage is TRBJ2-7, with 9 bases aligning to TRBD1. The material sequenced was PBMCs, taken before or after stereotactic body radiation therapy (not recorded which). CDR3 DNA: TGTGCCAGCAATCACCGCACAGGGGGCGTAGTCAACGAGCAGTACTTC. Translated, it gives CASNHRTGGVVNEQYF.